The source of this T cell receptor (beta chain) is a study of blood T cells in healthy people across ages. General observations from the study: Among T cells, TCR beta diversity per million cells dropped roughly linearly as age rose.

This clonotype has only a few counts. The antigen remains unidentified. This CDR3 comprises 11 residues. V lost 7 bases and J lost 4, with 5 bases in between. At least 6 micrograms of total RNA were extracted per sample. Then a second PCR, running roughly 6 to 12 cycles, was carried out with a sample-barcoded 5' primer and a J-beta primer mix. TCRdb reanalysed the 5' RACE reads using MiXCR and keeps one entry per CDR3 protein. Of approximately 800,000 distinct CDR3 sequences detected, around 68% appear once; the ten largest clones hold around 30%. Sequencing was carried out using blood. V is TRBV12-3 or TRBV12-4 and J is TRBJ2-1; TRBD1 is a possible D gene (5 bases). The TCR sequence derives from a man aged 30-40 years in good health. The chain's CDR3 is CASKGYNEQFF. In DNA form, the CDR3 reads TGTGCCAGCAAGGGGTACAATGAGCAGTTCTTC.